This TCR beta chain comes out of a study of T cells after yellow fever vaccination. Germline CDR1 is SGHTS and CDR2 is YDEGEE. V dropped 1 base and J dropped 8; count of bases not matched to a gene: 18. CDR3 length: 18 residues. The table lists this clonotype with many counts. Using its own MiXCR run on the 5' RACE reads, TCRdb lists one record per CDR3 protein. This sample has 450,000 to 600,000 distinct CDR3 sequences, with roughly a sixth found just once. The chain recombines TRBV5-8 with TRBJ2-3, with 8 bases fitting TRBD2. The sequence was obtained from a young man who received the YFV17D yellow fever vaccine. This specimen consisted of PBMCs, obtained around 5 days after the first yellow fever vaccination. In nucleotides, the CDR3 is TGTGCCAGCAGCTTGCAGGCAACCCGACTAGCGTCCTCGGGTACGCAGTATTTT. Translating it yields CASSLQATRLASSGTQYF.